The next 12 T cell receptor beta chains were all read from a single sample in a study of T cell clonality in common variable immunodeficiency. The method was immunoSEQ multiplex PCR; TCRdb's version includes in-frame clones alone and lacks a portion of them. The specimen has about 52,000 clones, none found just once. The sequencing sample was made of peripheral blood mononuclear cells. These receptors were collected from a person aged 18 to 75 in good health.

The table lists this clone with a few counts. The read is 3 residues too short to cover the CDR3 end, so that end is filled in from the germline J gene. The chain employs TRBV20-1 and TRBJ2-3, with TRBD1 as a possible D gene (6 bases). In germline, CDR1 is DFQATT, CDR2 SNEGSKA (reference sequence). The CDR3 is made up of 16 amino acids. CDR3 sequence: CSGSEGRGDNEETQYF. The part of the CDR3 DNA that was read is TGCAGTGGTAGCGAGGGCAGGGGCGATAATGAAGAGACG.

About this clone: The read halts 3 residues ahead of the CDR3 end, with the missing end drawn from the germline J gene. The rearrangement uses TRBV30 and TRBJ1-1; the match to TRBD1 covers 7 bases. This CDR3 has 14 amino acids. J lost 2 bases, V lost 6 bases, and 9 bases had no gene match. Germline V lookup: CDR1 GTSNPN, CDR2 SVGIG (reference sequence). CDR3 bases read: TGTGCCTGCCCTAGAGGGGGCCGAAACACTGAA. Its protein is CACPRGGRNTE. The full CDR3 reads CACPRGGRNTEAFF.

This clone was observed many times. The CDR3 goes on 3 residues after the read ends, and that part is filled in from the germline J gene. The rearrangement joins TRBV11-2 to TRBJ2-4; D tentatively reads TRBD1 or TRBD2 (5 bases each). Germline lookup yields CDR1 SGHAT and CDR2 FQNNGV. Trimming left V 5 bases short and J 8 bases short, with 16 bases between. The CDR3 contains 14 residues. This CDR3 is CASSPREGVDIQYF. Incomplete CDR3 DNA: TGTGCCAGCAGCCCCCGGGAAGGGGTGGACATT.

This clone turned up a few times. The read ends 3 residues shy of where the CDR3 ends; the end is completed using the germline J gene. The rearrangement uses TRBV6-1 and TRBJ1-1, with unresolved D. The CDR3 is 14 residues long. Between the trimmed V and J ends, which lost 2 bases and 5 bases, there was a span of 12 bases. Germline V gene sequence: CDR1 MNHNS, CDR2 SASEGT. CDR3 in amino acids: CASSEPDFKTEAFF. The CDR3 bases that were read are TGTGCCAGCAGTGAACCGGACTTCAAGACTGAA.

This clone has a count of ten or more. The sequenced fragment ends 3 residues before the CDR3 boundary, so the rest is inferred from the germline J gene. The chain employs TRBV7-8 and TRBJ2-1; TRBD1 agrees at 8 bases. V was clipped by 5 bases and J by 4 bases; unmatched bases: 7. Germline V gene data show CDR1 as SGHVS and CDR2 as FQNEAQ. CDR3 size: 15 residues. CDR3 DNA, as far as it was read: TGTGCCAGCAGCAAAGACAGGGGAAGGTACAATGAG. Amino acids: CASSKDRGRYNE. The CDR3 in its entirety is CASSKDRGRYNEQFF.

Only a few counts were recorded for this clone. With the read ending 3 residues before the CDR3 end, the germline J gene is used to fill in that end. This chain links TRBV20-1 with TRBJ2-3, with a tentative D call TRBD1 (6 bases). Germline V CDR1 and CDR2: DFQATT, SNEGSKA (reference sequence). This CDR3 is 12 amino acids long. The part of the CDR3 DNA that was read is TGCAGTGCCCCGGACAGCCAAGAGACG. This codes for CSAPDSQET. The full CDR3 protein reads CSAPDSQETQYF.

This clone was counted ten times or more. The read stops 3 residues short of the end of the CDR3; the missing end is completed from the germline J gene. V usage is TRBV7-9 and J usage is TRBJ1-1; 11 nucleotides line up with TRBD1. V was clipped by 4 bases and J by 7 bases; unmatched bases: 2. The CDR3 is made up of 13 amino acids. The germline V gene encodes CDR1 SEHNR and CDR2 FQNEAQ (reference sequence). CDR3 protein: CASSSGQGVEAFF. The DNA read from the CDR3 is TGTGCCAGCAGCTCGGGACAGGGGGTTGAA.

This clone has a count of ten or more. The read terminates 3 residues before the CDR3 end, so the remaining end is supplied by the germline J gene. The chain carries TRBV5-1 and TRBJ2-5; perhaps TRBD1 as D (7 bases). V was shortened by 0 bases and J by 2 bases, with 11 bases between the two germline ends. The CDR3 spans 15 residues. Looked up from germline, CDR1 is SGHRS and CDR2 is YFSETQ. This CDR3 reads CASSLEGAGQETQYF. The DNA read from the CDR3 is TGCGCCAGCAGCTTGGAGGGGGCGGGACAAGAGACC. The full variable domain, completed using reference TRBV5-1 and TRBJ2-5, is KAGVTQTPRYLIKTRGQQVTLSCSPISGHRSVSWYQQTPGQGLQFLFEYFSETQRNKGNFPGRFSGRQFSNSRSEMNVSTLELGDSALYLCASSLEGAGQETQYFGPGTRLLVL.

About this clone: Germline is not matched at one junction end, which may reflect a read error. The CDR3 bases that were read are TGTGCCAATAGTAGCAGCAGGGATGAG. It is translated as CANSSSRDE. The entire CDR3 reads CANSSSRDEYTF. The V and J genes are TRBV19 and TRBJ1-2, with a weak D call TRBD1 (5 bases). The CDR3 is cut off 3 residues early in the read; its end comes from the germline J gene. The CDR3 is 12 amino acids. The germline V gene has CDR1 LNHDA and CDR2 SQIVND (reference sequence). Full variable domain (outside the CDR3, taken from reference TRBV19 and TRBJ1-2): DGGITQSPKYLFRKEGQNVTLSCEQNLNHDAMYWYRQDPGQGLRLIYYSQIVNDFQKGDIAEGYSVSREKKESFPLTVTSAQKNPTAFYLCANSSSRDEYTFGSGTRLTVV.

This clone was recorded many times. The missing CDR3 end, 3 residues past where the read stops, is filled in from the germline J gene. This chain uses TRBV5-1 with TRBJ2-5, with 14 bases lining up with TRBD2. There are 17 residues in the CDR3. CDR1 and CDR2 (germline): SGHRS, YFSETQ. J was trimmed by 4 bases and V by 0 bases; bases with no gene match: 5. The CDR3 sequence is CASSLGGLAGGGETQYF. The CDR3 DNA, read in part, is TGCGCCAGCAGCTTGGGAGGACTAGCGGGGGGAGGAGAGACC.

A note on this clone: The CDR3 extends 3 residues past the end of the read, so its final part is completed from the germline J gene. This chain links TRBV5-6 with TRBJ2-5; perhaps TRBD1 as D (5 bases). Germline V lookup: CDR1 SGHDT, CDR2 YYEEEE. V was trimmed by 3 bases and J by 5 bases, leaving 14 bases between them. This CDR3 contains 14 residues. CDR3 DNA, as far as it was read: TGTGCCAGCAGCTCCCCTGGGGCAGCGGAGACC. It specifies CASSSPGAAET. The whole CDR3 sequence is CASSSPGAAETQYF.

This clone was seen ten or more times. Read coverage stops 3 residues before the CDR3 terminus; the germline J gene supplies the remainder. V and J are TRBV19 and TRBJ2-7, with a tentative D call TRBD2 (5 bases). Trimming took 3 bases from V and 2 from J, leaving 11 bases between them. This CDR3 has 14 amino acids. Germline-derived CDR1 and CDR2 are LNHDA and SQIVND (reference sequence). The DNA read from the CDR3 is TGTGCCAGTAGTATTGGTCTAGCCACCTACGAG. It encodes CASSIGLATYE. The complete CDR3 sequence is CASSIGLATYEQYF.